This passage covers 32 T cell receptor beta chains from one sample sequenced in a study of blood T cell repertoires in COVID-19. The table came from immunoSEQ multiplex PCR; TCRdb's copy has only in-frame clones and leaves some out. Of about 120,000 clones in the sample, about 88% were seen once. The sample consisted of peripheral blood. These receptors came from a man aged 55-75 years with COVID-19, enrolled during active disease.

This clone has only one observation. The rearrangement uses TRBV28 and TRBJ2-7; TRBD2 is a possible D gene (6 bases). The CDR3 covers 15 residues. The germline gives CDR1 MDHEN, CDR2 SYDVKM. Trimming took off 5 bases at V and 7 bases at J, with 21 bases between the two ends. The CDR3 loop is CASSASGTPKDEQYF. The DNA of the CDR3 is TGTGCCAGCAGTGCCTCCGGGACTCCTAAGGATGAGCAGTACTTC.

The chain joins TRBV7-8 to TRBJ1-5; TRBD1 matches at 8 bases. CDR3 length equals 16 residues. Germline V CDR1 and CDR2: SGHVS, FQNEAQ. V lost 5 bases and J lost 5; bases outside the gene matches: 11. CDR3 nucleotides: TGTGCCAGCAGCCTACCCGGGACAGGAGGTCATCAGCCCCAGCATTTT. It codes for CASSLPGTGGHQPQHF.

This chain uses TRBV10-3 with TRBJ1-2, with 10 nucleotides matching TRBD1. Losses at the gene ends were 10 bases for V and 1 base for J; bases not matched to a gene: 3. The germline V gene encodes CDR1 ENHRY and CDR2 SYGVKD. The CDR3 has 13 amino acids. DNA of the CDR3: TGTGCCACCTGGACAGGGGGTAACTATGGCTACACCTTC. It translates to CATWTGGNYGYTF.

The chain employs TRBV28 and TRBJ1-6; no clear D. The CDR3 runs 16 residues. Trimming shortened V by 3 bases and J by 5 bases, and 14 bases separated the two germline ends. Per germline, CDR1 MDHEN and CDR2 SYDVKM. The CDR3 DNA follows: TGTGCCAGCAGTTTGTACTCGCCTGAGGATAATTCACCCCTCCACTTT. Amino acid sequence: CASSLYSPEDNSPLHF.

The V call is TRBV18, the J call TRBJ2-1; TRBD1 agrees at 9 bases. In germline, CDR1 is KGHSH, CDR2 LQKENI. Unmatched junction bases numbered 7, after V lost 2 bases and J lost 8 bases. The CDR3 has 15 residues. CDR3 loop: CASSPRTGAKDEQFF. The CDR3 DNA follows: TGTGCCAGCTCACCAAGGACAGGGGCCAAGGATGAGCAGTTCTTC. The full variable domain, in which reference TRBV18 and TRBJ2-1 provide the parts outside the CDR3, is NAGVMQNPRHLVRRRGQEARLRCSPMKGHSHVYWYRQLPEEGLKFMVYLQKENIIDESGMPKERFSAEFPKEGPSILRIQQVVRGDSAAYFCASSPRTGAKDEQFFGPGTRLTVL.

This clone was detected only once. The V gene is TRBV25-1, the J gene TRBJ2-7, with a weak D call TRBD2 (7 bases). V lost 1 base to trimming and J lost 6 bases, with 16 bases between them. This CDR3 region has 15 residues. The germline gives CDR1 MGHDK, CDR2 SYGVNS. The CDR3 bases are TGTGCCAGCAGTGAATTCGTAGGGGGGGCTGTCGAGCAGTACTTC. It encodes CASSEFVGGAVEQYF.

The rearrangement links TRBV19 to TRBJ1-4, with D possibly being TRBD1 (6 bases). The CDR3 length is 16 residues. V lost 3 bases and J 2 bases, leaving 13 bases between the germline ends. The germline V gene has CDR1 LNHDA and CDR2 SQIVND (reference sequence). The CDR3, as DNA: TGTGCCAGTAGTATGGGCCTAAGGGGGACTAATGAAAAACTGTTTTTT. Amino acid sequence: CASSMGLRGTNEKLFF.

CDR3 DNA sequence: TGTGCCAGCAGTCGGACACCAGGAAACGGGGAGCTGTTTTTT. Translated: CASSRTPGNGELFF. This chain uses TRBV6-4 with TRBJ2-2; D may be TRBD1 (5 bases). Looked up from germline, CDR1 is MRHNA and CDR2 is SNTAGT. CDR3 size: 14 residues. The V gene lost 5 bases and the J gene lost 7 bases, with 14 bases spanning the gap.

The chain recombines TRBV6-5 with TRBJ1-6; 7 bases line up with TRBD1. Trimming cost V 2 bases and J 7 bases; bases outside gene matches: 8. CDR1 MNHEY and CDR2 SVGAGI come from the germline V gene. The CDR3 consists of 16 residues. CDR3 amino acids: CASSYLRQGPNSPLHF. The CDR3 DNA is TGTGCCAGCAGTTACCTGAGACAGGGCCCCAATTCACCCCTCCACTTT.

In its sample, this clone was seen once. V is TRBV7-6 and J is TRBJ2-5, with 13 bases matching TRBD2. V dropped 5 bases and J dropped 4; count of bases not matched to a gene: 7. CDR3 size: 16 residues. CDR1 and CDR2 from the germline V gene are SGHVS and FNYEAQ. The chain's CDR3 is CASSVWTSGSTETQYF. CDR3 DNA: TGTGCCAGCAGCGTTTGGACTAGCGGGAGTACAGAGACCCAGTACTTC.

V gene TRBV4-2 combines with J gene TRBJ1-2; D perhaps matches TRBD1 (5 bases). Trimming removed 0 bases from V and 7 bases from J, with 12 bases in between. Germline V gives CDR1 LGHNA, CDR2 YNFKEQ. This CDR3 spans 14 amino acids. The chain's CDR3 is CASSQEVVRGGYTF. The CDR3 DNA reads TGTGCCAGCAGCCAAGAGGTGGTAAGGGGTGGCTACACCTTC.

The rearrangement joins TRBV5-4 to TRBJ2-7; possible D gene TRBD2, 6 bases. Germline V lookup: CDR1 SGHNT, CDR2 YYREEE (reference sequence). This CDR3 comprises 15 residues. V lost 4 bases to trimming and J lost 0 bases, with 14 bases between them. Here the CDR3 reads CASSDSSASSYEQYF. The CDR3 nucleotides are TGTGCCAGCAGCGACTCTAGCGCTAGCTCCTACGAGCAGTACTTC. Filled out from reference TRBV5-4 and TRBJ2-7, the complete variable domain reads ETGVTQSPTHLIKTRGQQVTLRCSSQSGHNTVSWYQQALGQGPQFIFQYYREEENGRGNFPPRFSGLQFPNYSSELNVNALELDDSALYLCASSDSSASSYEQYFGPGTRLTVT.

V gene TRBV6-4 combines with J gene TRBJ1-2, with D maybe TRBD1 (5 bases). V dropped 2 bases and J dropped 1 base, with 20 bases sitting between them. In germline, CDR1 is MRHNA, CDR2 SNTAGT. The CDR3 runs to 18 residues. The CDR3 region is CASSDPMTDPEDNYGYTF. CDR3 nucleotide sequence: TGTGCCAGCAGTGACCCGATGACAGACCCAGAAGATAACTATGGCTACACCTTC.

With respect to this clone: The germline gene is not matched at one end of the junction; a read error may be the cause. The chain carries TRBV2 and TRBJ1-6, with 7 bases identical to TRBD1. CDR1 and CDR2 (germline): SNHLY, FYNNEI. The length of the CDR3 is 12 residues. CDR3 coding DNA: TGTGCCAGCAGTGAATTAGGGACAGTCTGTTACTTT. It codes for CASSELGTVCYF.

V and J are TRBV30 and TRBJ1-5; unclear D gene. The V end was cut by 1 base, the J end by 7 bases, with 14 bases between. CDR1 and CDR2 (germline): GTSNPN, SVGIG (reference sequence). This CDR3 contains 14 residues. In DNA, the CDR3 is TGTGCCTGGAGTGCTATCGGACTTCAGCAGCCCCAGCATTTT. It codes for CAWSAIGLQQPQHF.

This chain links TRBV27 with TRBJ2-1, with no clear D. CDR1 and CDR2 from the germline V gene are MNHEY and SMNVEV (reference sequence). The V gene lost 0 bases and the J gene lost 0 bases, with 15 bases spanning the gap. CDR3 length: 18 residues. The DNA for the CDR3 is TGTGCCAGCAGTTTATCTCACTTCGGTCGGAGCTCCTACAATGAGCAGTTCTTC. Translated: CASSLSHFGRSSYNEQFF.

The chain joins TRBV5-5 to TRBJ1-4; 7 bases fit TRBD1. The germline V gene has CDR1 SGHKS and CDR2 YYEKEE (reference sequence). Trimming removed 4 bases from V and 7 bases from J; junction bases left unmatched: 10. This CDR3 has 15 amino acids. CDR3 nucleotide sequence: TGTGCCAGCAGCACTCTACAGGGGCGGACTGAAAAACTGTTTTTT. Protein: CASSTLQGRTEKLFF.

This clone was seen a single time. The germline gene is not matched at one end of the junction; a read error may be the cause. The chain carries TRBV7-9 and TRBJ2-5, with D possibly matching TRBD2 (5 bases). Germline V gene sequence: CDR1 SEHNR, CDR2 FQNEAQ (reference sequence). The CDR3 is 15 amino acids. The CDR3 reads CASSLALTVDYPTDF. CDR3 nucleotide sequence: TGTGCCAGCAGCTTAGCGCTTACAGTCGACTACCCGACGGACTTC.

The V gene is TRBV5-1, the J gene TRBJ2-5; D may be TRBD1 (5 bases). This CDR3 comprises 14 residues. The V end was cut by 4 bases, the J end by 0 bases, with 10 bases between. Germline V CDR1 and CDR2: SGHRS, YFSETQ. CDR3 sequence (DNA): TGCGCCAGCAGCCCTGGGGCTCACCAAGAGACCCAGTACTTC. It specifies CASSPGAHQETQYF.

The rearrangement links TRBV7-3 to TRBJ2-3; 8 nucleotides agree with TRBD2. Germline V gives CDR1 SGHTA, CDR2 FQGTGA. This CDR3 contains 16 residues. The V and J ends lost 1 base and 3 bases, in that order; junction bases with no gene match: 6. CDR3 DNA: TGTGCCAGCAGCTTAAGGAGCGGGAGTAAGACAGATACGCAGTATTTT. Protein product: CASSLRSGSKTDTQYF.

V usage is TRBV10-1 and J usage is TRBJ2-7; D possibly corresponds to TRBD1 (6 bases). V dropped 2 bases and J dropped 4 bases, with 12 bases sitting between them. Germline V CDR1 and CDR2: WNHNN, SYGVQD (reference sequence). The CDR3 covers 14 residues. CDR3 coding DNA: TGCGCCAGCAGTGAGAGCACAGGGTGGTACGAGCAGTACTTC. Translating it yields CASSESTGWYEQYF.

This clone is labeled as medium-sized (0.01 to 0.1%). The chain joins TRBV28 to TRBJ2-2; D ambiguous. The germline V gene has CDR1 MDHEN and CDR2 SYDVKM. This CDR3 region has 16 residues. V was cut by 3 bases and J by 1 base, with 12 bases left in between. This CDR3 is CASSLASRMNTGELFF. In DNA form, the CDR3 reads TGTGCCAGCAGTTTGGCTTCCAGGATGAACACCGGGGAGCTGTTTTTT.

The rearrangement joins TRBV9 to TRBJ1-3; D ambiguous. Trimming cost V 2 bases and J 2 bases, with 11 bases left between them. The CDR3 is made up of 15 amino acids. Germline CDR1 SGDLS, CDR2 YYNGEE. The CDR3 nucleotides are TGTGCCAGCAGCGTGTCCGGGGATCCTGGAAACACCATATATTTT. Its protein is CASSVSGDPGNTIYF.

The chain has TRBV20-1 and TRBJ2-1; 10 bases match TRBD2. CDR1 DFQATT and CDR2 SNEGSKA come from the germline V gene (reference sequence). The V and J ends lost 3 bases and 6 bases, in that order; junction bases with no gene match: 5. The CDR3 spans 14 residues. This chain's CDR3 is CSASLAGVGNEQFF. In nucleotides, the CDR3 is TGCAGTGCTAGTCTAGCGGGAGTAGGCAATGAGCAGTTCTTC.

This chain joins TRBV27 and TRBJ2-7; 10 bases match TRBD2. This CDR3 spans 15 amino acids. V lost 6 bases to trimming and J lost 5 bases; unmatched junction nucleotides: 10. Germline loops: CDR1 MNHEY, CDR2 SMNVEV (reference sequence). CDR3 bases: TGTGCCAGCAGGCGACTAGCGGGTATCAGGGACGAGCAGTACTTC. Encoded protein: CASRRLAGIRDEQYF.

CDR3 bases: TGTGCCAGCAGCCAACCCCTAGCGGAGAACACCGGGGAGCTGTTTTTT. It specifies CASSQPLAENTGELFF. The chain employs TRBV5-5 and TRBJ2-2; 7 nucleotides match TRBD2. V trimming: 4 bases; J trimming: 1 base; junction bases outside the gene matches: 7. Germline lookup yields CDR1 SGHKS and CDR2 YYEKEE (reference sequence). CDR3 length: 16 amino acids.

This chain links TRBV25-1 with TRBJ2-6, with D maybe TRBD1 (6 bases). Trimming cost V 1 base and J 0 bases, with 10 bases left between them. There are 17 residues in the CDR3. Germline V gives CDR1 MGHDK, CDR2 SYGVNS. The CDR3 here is CASSEFGQSSGANVLTF. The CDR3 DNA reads TGTGCCAGCAGTGAATTTGGACAGTCCTCTGGGGCCAACGTCCTGACTTTC.

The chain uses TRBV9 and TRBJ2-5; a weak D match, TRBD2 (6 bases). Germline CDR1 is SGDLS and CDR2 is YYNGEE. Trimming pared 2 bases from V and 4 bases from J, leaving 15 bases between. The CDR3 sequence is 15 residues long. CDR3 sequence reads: CASSVPLGGIETQYF. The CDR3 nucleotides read TGTGCCAGCAGCGTCCCATTGGGAGGTATAGAGACCCAGTACTTC.

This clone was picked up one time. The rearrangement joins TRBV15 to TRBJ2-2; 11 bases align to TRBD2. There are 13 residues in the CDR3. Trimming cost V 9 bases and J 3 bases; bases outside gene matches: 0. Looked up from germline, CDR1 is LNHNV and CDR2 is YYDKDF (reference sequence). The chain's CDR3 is CATGLADTGELFF. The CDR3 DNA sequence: TGTGCCACGGGACTAGCGGACACCGGGGAGCTGTTTTTT.

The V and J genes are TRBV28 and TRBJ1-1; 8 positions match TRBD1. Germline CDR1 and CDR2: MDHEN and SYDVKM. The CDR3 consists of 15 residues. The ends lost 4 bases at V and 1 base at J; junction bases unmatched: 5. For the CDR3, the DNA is TGTGCCAGCAGTTCTTGGACAGGGAGGAACACTGAAGCTTTCTTT. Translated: CASSSWTGRNTEAFF.

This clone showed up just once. The CDR3 loop reads CASSGGAGGTETQYF. The DNA of the CDR3 is TGTGCCAGCAGCGGCGGCGCAGGGGGCACGGAGACCCAGTACTTC. This rearrangement joins TRBV9 to TRBJ2-5, with 8 positions matching TRBD1. There are 15 residues in the CDR3. Germline loops: CDR1 SGDLS, CDR2 YYNGEE. Trimming took 3 bases from V and 5 from J; bases not matched to a gene: 9.

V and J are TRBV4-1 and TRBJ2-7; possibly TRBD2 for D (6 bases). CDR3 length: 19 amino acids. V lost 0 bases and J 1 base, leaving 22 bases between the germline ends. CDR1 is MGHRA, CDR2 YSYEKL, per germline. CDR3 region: CASSQDKPRRVSLSYEQYF. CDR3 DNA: TGCGCCAGCAGCCAAGATAAGCCCAGGAGGGTAAGCTTATCCTACGAGCAGTACTTC.